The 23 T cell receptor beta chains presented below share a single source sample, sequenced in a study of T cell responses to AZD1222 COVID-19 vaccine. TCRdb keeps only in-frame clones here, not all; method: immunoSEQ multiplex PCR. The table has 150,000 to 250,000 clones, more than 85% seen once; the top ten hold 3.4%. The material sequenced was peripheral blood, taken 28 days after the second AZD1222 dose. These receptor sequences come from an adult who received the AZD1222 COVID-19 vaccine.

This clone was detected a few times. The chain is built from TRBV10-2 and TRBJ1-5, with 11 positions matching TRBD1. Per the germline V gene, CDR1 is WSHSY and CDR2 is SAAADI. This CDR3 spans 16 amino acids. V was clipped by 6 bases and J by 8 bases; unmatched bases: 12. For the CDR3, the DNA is TGCGCCAGCAGAGACCGGGACAGGGGGGCCCAAGAGCCCCAGCATTTT. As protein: CASRDRDRGAQEPQHF.

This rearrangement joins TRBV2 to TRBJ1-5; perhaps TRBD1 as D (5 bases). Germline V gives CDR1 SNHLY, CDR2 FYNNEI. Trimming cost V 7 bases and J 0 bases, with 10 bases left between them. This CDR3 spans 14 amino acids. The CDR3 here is CASTDSDSNQPQHF. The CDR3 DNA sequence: TGTGCCAGCACCGACAGCGATAGCAATCAGCCCCAGCATTTT.

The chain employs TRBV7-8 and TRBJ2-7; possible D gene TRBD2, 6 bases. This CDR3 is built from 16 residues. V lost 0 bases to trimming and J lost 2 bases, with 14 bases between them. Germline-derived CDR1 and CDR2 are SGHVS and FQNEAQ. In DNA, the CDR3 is TGTGCCAGCAGCTTAGCGCGGGATAGCAGAGCCTACGAGCAGTACTTC. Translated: CASSLARDSRAYEQYF.

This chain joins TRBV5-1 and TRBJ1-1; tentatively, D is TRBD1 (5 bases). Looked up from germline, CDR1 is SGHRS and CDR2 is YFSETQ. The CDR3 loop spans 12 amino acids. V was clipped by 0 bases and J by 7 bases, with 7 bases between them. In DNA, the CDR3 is TGCGCCAGCAGCTTGGGGCAGGGTGAAGCTTTCTTT. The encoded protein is CASSLGQGEAFF.

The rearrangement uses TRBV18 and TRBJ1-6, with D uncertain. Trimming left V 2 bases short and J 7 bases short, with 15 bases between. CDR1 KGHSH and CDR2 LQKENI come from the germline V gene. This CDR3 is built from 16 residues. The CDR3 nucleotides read TGTGCCAGCTCACCATTCGCCCTGCGAGCAAATTCACCCCTCCACTTT. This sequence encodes CASSPFALRANSPLHF.

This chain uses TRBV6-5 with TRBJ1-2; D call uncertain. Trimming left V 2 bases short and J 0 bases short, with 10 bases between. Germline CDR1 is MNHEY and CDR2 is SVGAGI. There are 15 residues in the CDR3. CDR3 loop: CASSYNGGANYGYTF. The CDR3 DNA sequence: TGTGCCAGCAGTTACAACGGAGGCGCTAACTATGGCTACACCTTC.

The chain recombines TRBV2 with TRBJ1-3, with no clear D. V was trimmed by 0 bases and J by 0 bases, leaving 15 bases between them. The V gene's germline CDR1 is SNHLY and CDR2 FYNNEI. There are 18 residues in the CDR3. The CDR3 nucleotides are TGTGCCAGCAGTGAAGCAGGACCGCGATCTCCCTCTGGAAACACCATATATTTT. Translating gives CASSEAGPRSPSGNTIYF.

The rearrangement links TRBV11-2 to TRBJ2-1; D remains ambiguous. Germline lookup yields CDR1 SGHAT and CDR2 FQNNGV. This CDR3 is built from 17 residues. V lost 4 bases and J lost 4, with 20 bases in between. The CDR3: CASSSTRNPGAYNEQFF. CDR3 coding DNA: TGTGCCAGCAGCTCCACCCGAAACCCCGGAGCTTACAATGAGCAGTTCTTC.

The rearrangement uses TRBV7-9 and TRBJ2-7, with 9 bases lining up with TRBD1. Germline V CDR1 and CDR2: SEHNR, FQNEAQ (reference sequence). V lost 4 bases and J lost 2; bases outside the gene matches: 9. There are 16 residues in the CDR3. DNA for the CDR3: TGTGCCAGCAGCTGGGGAGGGACAGGGAATCCCTACGAGCAGTACTTC. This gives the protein CASSWGGTGNPYEQYF.

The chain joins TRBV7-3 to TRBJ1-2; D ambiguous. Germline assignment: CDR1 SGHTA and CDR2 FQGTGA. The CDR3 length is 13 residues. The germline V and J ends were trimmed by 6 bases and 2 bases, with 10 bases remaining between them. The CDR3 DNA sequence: TGTGCCAGCAGTCAGACTGGAAACTATGGCTACACCTTC. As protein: CASSQTGNYGYTF. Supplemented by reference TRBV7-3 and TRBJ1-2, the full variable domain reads GAGVSQTPSNKVTEKGKYVELRCDPISGHTALYWYRQSLGQGPEFLIYFQGTGAADDSGLPNDRFFAVRPEGSVSTLKIQRTERGDSAVYLCASSQTGNYGYTFGSGTRLTVV.

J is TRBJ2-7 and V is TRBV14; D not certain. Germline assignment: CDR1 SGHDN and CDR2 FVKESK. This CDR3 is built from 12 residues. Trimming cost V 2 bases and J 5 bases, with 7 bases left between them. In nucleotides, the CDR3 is TGTGCCAGCAGCCAACCTCCCAACGAGCAGTACTTC. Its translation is CASSQPPNEQYF.

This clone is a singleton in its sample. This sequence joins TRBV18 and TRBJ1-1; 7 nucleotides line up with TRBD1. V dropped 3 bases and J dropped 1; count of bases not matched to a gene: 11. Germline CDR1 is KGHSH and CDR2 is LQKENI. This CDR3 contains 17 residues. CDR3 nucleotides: TGTGCCAGCTCACCGCGAGGAGGGGGCATGGGGAACACTGAAGCTTTCTTT. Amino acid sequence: CASSPRGGGMGNTEAFF.

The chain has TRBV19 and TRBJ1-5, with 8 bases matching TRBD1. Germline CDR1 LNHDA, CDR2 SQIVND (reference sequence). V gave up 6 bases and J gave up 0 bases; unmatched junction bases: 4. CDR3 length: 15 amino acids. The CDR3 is CASRDRGYSNQPQHF. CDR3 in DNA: TGTGCCAGTAGAGACAGGGGATATAGCAATCAGCCCCAGCATTTT.

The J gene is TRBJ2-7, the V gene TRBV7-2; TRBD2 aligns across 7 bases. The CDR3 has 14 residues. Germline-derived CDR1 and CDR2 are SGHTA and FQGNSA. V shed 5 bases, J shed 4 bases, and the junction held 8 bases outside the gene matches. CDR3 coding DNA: TGTGCCAGCAGCAAAACGGGAGGTGCTTACGAGCAGTACTTC. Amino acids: CASSKTGGAYEQYF.

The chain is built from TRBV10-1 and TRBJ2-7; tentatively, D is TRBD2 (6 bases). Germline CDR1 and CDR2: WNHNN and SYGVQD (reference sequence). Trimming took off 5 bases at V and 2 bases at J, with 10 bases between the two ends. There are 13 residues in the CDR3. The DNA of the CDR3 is TGCGCCAGCAGTTCCGGACTAACCTACGAGCAGTACTTC. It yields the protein CASSSGLTYEQYF.

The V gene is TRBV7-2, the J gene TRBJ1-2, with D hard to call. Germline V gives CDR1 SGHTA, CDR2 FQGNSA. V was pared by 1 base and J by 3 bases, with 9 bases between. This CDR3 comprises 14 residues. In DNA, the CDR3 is TGTGCCAGCAGCTTAGAAGACGGCTACTATGGCTACACCTTC. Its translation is CASSLEDGYYGYTF.

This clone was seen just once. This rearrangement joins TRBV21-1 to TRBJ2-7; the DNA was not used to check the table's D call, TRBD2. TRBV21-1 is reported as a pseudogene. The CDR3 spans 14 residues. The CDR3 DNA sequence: TGTGCCAGCAGCAATTTACTCAATATACGAGTGCAGTACTTC. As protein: CASSNLLNIRVQYF.

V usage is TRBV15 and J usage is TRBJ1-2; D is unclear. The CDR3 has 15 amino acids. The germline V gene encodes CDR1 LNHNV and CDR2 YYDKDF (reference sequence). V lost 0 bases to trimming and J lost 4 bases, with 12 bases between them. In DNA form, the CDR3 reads TGTGCCACCAGCAGAGATGGTGCGACGGTCTATGGCTACACCTTC. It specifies CATSRDGATVYGYTF.

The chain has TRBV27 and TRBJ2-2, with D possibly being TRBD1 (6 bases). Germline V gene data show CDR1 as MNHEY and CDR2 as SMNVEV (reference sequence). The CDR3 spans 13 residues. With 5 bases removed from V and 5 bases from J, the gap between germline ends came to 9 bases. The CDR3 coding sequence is TGTGCCAGCAGTCCACAGGGTACCGGGGAGCTGTTTTTT. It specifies CASSPQGTGELFF.

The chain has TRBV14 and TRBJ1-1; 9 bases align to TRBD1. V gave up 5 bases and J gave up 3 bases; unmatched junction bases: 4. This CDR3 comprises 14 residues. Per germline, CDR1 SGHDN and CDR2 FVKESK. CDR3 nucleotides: TGTGCCAGCAGCGTCGACAGGGGGTACACTGAAGCTTTCTTT. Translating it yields CASSVDRGYTEAFF.

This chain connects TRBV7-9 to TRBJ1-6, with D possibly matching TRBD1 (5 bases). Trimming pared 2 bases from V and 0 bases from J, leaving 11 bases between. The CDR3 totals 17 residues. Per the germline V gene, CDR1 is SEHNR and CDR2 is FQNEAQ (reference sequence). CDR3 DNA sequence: TGTGCCAGCAGCTTATGGGACGGGAGCTCCTATAATTCACCCCTCCACTTT. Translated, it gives CASSLWDGSSYNSPLHF.

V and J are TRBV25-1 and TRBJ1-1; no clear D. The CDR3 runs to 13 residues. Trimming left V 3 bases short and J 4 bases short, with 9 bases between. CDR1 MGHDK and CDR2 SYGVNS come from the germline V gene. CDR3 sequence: CASSDVVGTEAFF. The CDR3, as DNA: TGTGCCAGCAGTGATGTTGTGGGCACTGAAGCTTTCTTT. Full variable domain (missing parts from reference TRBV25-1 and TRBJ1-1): EADIYQTPRYLVIGTGKKITLECSQTMGHDKMYWYQQDPGMELHLIHYSYGVNSTEKGDLSSESTVSRIRTEHFPLTLESARPSHTSQYLCASSDVVGTEAFFGQGTRLTVV.

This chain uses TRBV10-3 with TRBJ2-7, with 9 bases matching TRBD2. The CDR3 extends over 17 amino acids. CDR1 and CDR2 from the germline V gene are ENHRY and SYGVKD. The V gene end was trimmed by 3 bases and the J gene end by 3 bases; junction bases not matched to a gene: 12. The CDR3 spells CAISDPDSGTSRYEQYF. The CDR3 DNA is TGTGCCATCAGTGACCCGGACAGCGGGACTAGCCGCTACGAGCAGTACTTC.